The present entry profiles one TCR beta chain with its context. What this receptor recognizes is not known. Base qualities were left out, and no much larger clone turns up one base away. Inclusion was restricted to participants for whom at least one PBMC sample before ART initiation and at least two post-ART samples were available. Treatment was received in the United States of America by all participants with HIV. Before DNA extraction, cryopreserved samples containing about 0.95-10 million PBMC were thawed and washed. At the time of the earliest PBMC sample, participants with HIV were aged between roughly 20 and 54 years. Per participant, PBMC samples came from 1-4 timepoints prior to ART initiation and 2-8 timepoints following ART initiation, for a median of 7 samples. For every participant, serial HIV viral load, CD4+ T-cell count, ART history and demographic data were obtained. Genomic DNA was extracted from unsorted PBMC with a Qiagen kit on a QIAcube, processed in batches of 12 samples.

This record comes from a study of long-term antiretroviral therapy in people with HIV (dated by TCRdb to the early 2020s). About the full investigation: Collection of the earliest samples took place about a decade ahead of the 2015 WHO recommendation for immediate ART, at a time when ART was typically delayed until CD4 counts fell. Test extractions of a monoclonal T-cell line alongside about 35 polyclonal samples showed no cross-contamination during QIAcube processing. A retrospective serial study tested whether changes in peripheral blood TRB repertoire composition and diversity were associated with ART initiation and durable HIV suppression. About 35% of the 30 participants with HIV were female. A total of around 190 cryopreserved PBMC samples came from 25 to 35 adults with confirmed HIV infection and were collected serially over a mean of roughly 6 years (range 1-12). The investigation overall reported the following: Because pre-ART samples had limited cell numbers, profiling was done on unsorted PBMC rather than on sorted CD4+ and CD8+ T cells. Owing to limited PBMC availability, only the TCR beta chain was sequenced, without alpha chain pairing. A significant increase in TRB diversity was found to be associated with ART initiation, although TRB diversity was observed to remain significantly below that of transplant donor controls even after long-term ART. Inferences about post-ART repertoire changes are limited because no data were available on ART adherence, viral resistance or therapy changes. The samples were dated from about 2003 to 2018, and the ART regimens that were used may be less effective than current ART regimens. CDR3 length ranges in HIV repertoires were narrower than in controls, and network structure suggested an antigen-experienced repertoire with only a slight naive shift after ART. Expanded TRB clones identified before ART initiation dominated the repertoire at all time points, although this dominance fluctuated and declined in many PLHIV after ART.

Inclusive of the bounding cysteine and phenylalanine, the CDR3 is 14 residues long. Just the 42-base CDR3 DNA is kept, in frame starting at base 1. The germline V gene encodes CDR1 LNHDA and CDR2 SQIVND (reference sequence). Deletion took 5 bases off V and 3 bases off J, with a span of 13 bases between the germline ends. Sequencing of the TRB variable region was done with the immunoSEQ hsTCRB v3.0 assay at survey level resolution. A depth of roughly 35,000-55,000 T-cell genomes per sample was targeted for TRB sequencing. TRB libraries were pooled and sequenced on an Illumina MiSeq using a v3 150-cycle kit. On the study's bioinformatics: Repertoire analysis ran in R within a reproducible Nextflow workflow covering QC, data transformation and analysis. LymphoSeq2, an R package for exploring AIRR-Seq data, was used to implement custom analyses. A handful of samples that produced fewer than 5000 total TRB sequences were removed, so about 200 HIV repertoires were analyzed. Among the approximately 180 retained HIV repertoires, 59 were collected before ART initiation and around 130 were collected after ART initiation. Repertoires were downsampled to 5000 TRB nucleotide sequences, with summary statistics averaged over 100 downsampling iterations. The analysis kept only TRB sequences whose CDR3 regions were at least seven amino acids long. Diversity was measured with a Shannon entropy-derived clonality score and the Gini coefficient. In the repertoire networks, any two of the top 5000 CDR3 amino acid sequences were connected whenever the two sequences differed by an edit distance of one. Antigen specificity groups and MHC restriction were predicted for TRB CDR3 amino acid sequences with GLIPH2. Known CMV, EBV, HIV or tissue antigen associations were flagged by matching CDR3 amino acid sequences against VDJdb and McPAS-TCR. Pre-ART, post-ART and control groups were compared with Wilcoxon signed-rank tests and Holm-Bonferroni correction. TCRdb limited this immuneACCESS table to in-frame rearrangements with V and J called. A share of clones is missing; checked studies link under half to unresolved V genes, and the rest is unexplained. The V and J calls and clone size were taken over from that table, and D and trimming were inferred from the DNA. This sample holds 9,500 to 13,000 clones; about 89% were observed only once. Jointly, the top ten make up 15% to 25% of the sample.

Recombination linked TRBV19 to TRBJ1-1; tentative D gene TRBD1, with 6 bases matching. Sequences were derived from unsorted PBMCs, sampled 0.2 years before starting antiretroviral therapy. The TCR was taken from a middle-aged woman with HIV. CDR3 loop: CASSGPPGDTEAFF. The DNA sequence is given as TGTGCCAGTAGTGGCCCGCCAGGGGACACTGAAGCTTTCTTT. Beyond the CDR3, the reference TRBV19 and TRBJ1-1 genes provide the residues; the full variable domain reads: DGGITQSPKYLFRKEGQNVTLSCEQNLNHDAMYWYRQDPGQGLRLIYYSQIVNDFQKGDIAEGYSVSREKKESFPLTVTSAQKNPTAFYLCASSGPPGDTEAFFGQGTRLTVV.